These T cell receptor beta chains were read from a single sample in a study of blood T cell repertoires in COVID-19. Only in-frame clones appear in the TCRdb table, and some are missing; sequencing was by immunoSEQ multiplex PCR. The data contain 200,000 to 250,000 clones, approximately 87% of them singletons. Sequenced: peripheral blood. The receptors were sampled from a man aged 55 to 70 with acute or convalescent COVID-19. Both conserved end residues are part of each CDR3. The order of the fields is clone size, J gene, D gene, V gene, CDR3 protein, CDR3 DNA. D genes are given only for firm matches. Size is omitted from some rows. Given values are once, few, many or a class for expanded clones.

once	TRBJ2-7	TRBD2	TRBV6-2/TRBV6-3	CASSSSGRRGEQYF	TGTGCCAGCAGTTCTAGCGGGAGGAGGGGGGAGCAGTACTTC
-	TRBJ1-1	-	TRBV9	CASSVGGEAFF	TGTGCCAGCAGCGTAGGAGGAGAAGCTTTCTTT
-	TRBJ1-1	-	TRBV30	CAWTKEGRVNTEAFF	TGTGCCTGGACGAAAGAGGGCCGGGTGAACACTGAAGCTTTCTTT
-	TRBJ1-2	-	TRBV5-6	CASSLAGGPSSGYTF	TGTGCCAGCAGCTTGGCGGGGGGCCCGTCTTCTGGCTACACCTTC
-	TRBJ1-3	-	TRBV14	CASSPLLAGNTIYF	TGTGCCAGCAGCCCACTTCTTGCTGGAAACACCATATATTTT
-	TRBJ1-3	-	TRBV20-1	CSASPNPGQRNTIYF	TGCAGTGCTAGTCCTAATCCGGGACAACGGAACACCATATATTTT
-	TRBJ2-2	-	TRBV27	CASRPRWLADTGELFF	TGTGCCAGCAGGCCCCGGTGGCTAGCCGACACCGGGGAGCTGTTTTTT
few	TRBJ1-5	-	TRBV7-9	CASTRGDSNQPQHF	TGTGCCAGCACCAGGGGAGATAGCAATCAGCCCCAGCATTTT
-	TRBJ1-5	-	TRBV28	CASSFTGISNQPQHF	TGTGCCAGCAGTTTCACAGGGATTTCCAATCAGCCCCAGCATTTT
few	TRBJ2-1	TRBD1	TRBV24-1	CATSDFRGLEQFF	TGTGCCACCAGTGATTTCAGGGGGCTCGAGCAGTTCTTC
-	TRBJ2-7	-	TRBV7-2	CASSLERGISYEQYF	TGTGCCAGCAGCTTAGAAAGGGGCATCTCCTACGAGCAGTACTTC
-	TRBJ2-1	TRBD1	TRBV11-2	CASSLRTGYNEQFF	TGTGCCAGCAGCTTGAGGACAGGCTACAATGAGCAGTTCTTC
-	TRBJ2-7	TRBD2	TRBV3-1/TRBV3-2	CASSQEGPSAVGTTSYEQYF	TGTGCCAGCAGCCAAGAGGGTCCTTCCGCCGTCGGGACTACTTCCTACGAGCAGTACTTC
-	TRBJ1-1	-	TRBV27	CASSSGLPNTEAFF	TGTGCCAGCAGTTCGGGACTCCCGAACACTGAAGCTTTCTTT
-	TRBJ2-3	TRBD2	TRBV7-3	CASSSGLAGGADTQYF	TGTGCCAGCAGCTCCGGACTAGCGGGAGGTGCAGATACGCAGTATTTT
once	TRBJ2-3	-	TRBV25-1	CASSDPGKTDTQYF	TGTGCCAGCAGTGACCCAGGGAAGACAGATACGCAGTATTTT
-	TRBJ1-2	-	TRBV21-1	CASSQGWGHPGNYGYTF	TGTGCCAGCAGCCAGGGGTGGGGCCATCCGGGGAACTATGGCTACACCTTC
-	TRBJ1-5	TRBD1	TRBV7-8	CASSTPGTANQPQHF	TGTGCCAGCAGCACCCCCGGGACAGCCAATCAGCCCCAGCATTTT
-	TRBJ1-3	-	TRBV2	CASSAEGNSGNTIYF	TGTGCCAGCTCAGCGGAGGGGAACTCTGGAAACACCATATATTTT
few	TRBJ1-2	-	TRBV25-1	CASRLTGDAGYTF	TGTGCCAGCAGGTTGACGGGGGACGCGGGCTACACCTTC
-	TRBJ1-1	TRBD1	TRBV28	CASSFPGPGQGNTEAFF	TGTGCCAGCAGTTTCCCGGGACCGGGACAGGGGAACACTGAAGCTTTCTTT
-	TRBJ1-6	-	TRBV5-6	CASTSGGRNSPLHF	TGTGCCAGCACCTCTGGGGGCCGGAATTCACCCCTCCACTTT
-	TRBJ1-1	TRBD1	TRBV10-3	CAVGTGTLNTEAFF	TGTGCCGTCGGGACAGGTACTCTGAACACTGAAGCTTTCTTT
few	TRBJ1-5	-	TRBV19	CASSQGWNQPQHF	TGTGCCAGTTCCCAGGGGTGGAACCAGCCCCAGCATTTT
-	TRBJ1-5	TRBD1	TRBV27	CASSSLKWDRGGGQPQHF	TGTGCCAGCAGTTCCCTTAAATGGGACAGGGGAGGTGGACAGCCCCAGCATTTT
-	TRBJ1-5	-	TRBV11-2	CASSLSGGHNQPQHF	TGTGCCAGCAGCTTATCTGGAGGCCACAATCAGCCCCAGCATTTT